The rows below give T cell receptor beta chains drawn from one sample of a study of cytomegalovirus exposure and HLA in healthy donors. Using immunoSEQ multiplex PCR, the repertoire was profiled, and TCRdb retains in-frame clones only, with some absent. This table holds more than 140,000 clones, 75% to 80% found once. The sample taken for sequencing was PBMCs. These receptors were taken from a male donor in good health and CMV-seronegative. Both conserved end residues are part of each CDR3. Each record gives: V gene, clone size, D gene, J gene, CDR3 DNA, CDR3 protein. The D gene is left open where the match is weak. Some rows mark clone size as missing; the rest say once, few, many or name a class of expanded clone.

V gene: TRBV9; clone size: NA; D gene: TRBD1; J gene: TRBJ1-1; CDR3 DNA: TGTGCCAGCAGCTTCGACAGGGGAGGTTCAGGTGAAGCTTTCTTT; CDR3 protein: CASSFDRGGSGEAFF
V gene: TRBV2; clone size: NA; D gene: NA; J gene: TRBJ2-2; CDR3 DNA: TGTGCCAGCAGTGAAACTAGCTTTTCCGGGGAGCTGTTTTTT; CDR3 protein: CASSETSFSGELFF
V gene: TRBV5-3; clone size: NA; D gene: NA; J gene: TRBJ2-7; CDR3 DNA: TGTGCCAGAAGCCCCAGGGGGGCAAATCACGAGCAGTACTTC; CDR3 protein: CARSPRGANHEQYF
V gene: TRBV30; clone size: NA; D gene: TRBD2; J gene: TRBJ2-1; CDR3 DNA: TGTGCCTGGAGTATGAGACTAGCGGGAGGGAGTGAGCAGTTCTTC; CDR3 protein: CAWSMRLAGGSEQFF
V gene: TRBV6-1; clone size: NA; D gene: TRBD2; J gene: TRBJ2-3; CDR3 DNA: TGTGCCAGCAGTGGGCGACTAGCGGGGGCGGGTGATACGCAGTATTTT; CDR3 protein: CASSGRLAGAGDTQYF
V gene: TRBV6-6; clone size: NA; D gene: NA; J gene: TRBJ1-3; CDR3 DNA: TGTGCCAGCAGTTACTCGGGGCAGAATGGAAACACCATATATTTT; CDR3 protein: CASSYSGQNGNTIYF
V gene: TRBV4-3; clone size: once; D gene: TRBD1; J gene: TRBJ2-7; CDR3 DNA: TGCGCCAGCAGCCAGGACAGGGGGATCTACGAGCAGTACTTC; CDR3 protein: CASSQDRGIYEQYF
V gene: TRBV6-1; clone size: NA; D gene: NA; J gene: TRBJ1-1; CDR3 DNA: TGTGCCAGCAGTGGGGCCAATACAGGGAACACTGAAGCTTTCTTT; CDR3 protein: CASSGANTGNTEAFF
V gene: TRBV4-1; clone size: NA; D gene: TRBD1; J gene: TRBJ1-2; CDR3 DNA: TGCGCCAGCAGCCAACTACAGGGGGCGAGGAGTGGCTACACCTTC; CDR3 protein: CASSQLQGARSGYTF
V gene: TRBV10-3; clone size: NA; D gene: NA; J gene: TRBJ1-1; CDR3 DNA: TGTGCCATCAGTGGGGGGGGACAGAACACTGAAGCTTTCTTT; CDR3 protein: CAISGGGQNTEAFF
V gene: TRBV9; clone size: NA; D gene: TRBD2; J gene: TRBJ2-1; CDR3 DNA: TGTGCCAGCAGCGTAACCGGGGGGGCCATCTATGAGCAGTTCTTC; CDR3 protein: CASSVTGGAIYEQFF
V gene: TRBV11-2; clone size: once; D gene: TRBD2; J gene: TRBJ2-5; CDR3 DNA: TGTGCCAGCAGCTTAGATCGATCCGGACTAGCGGGGGGGCCACCAGAGACCCAGTACTTC; CDR3 protein: CASSLDRSGLAGGPPETQYF
V gene: TRBV6-1; clone size: NA; D gene: TRBD2; J gene: TRBJ2-1; CDR3 DNA: TGTGCCAGCAGTCGCGGCGCGGGAGTAGCCAATGAGCAGTTCTTC; CDR3 protein: CASSRGAGVANEQFF
V gene: TRBV15; clone size: NA; D gene: TRBD1; J gene: TRBJ1-2; CDR3 DNA: TGTGCCACCAGCAGAGACCAGACAGGGGCCTGGGGCTACACCTTC; CDR3 protein: CATSRDQTGAWGYTF
V gene: TRBV6-5; clone size: NA; D gene: TRBD2; J gene: TRBJ2-7; CDR3 DNA: TGTGCCAGCGCCGTCGGGGGGGCGACTTACTATGAGCAGTACTTC; CDR3 protein: CASAVGGATYYEQYF
V gene: TRBV15; clone size: NA; D gene: NA; J gene: TRBJ1-5; CDR3 DNA: TGTGCCACCAGCAGAGATCGGACAGATAGCAATCAGCCCCAGCATTTT; CDR3 protein: CATSRDRTDSNQPQHF